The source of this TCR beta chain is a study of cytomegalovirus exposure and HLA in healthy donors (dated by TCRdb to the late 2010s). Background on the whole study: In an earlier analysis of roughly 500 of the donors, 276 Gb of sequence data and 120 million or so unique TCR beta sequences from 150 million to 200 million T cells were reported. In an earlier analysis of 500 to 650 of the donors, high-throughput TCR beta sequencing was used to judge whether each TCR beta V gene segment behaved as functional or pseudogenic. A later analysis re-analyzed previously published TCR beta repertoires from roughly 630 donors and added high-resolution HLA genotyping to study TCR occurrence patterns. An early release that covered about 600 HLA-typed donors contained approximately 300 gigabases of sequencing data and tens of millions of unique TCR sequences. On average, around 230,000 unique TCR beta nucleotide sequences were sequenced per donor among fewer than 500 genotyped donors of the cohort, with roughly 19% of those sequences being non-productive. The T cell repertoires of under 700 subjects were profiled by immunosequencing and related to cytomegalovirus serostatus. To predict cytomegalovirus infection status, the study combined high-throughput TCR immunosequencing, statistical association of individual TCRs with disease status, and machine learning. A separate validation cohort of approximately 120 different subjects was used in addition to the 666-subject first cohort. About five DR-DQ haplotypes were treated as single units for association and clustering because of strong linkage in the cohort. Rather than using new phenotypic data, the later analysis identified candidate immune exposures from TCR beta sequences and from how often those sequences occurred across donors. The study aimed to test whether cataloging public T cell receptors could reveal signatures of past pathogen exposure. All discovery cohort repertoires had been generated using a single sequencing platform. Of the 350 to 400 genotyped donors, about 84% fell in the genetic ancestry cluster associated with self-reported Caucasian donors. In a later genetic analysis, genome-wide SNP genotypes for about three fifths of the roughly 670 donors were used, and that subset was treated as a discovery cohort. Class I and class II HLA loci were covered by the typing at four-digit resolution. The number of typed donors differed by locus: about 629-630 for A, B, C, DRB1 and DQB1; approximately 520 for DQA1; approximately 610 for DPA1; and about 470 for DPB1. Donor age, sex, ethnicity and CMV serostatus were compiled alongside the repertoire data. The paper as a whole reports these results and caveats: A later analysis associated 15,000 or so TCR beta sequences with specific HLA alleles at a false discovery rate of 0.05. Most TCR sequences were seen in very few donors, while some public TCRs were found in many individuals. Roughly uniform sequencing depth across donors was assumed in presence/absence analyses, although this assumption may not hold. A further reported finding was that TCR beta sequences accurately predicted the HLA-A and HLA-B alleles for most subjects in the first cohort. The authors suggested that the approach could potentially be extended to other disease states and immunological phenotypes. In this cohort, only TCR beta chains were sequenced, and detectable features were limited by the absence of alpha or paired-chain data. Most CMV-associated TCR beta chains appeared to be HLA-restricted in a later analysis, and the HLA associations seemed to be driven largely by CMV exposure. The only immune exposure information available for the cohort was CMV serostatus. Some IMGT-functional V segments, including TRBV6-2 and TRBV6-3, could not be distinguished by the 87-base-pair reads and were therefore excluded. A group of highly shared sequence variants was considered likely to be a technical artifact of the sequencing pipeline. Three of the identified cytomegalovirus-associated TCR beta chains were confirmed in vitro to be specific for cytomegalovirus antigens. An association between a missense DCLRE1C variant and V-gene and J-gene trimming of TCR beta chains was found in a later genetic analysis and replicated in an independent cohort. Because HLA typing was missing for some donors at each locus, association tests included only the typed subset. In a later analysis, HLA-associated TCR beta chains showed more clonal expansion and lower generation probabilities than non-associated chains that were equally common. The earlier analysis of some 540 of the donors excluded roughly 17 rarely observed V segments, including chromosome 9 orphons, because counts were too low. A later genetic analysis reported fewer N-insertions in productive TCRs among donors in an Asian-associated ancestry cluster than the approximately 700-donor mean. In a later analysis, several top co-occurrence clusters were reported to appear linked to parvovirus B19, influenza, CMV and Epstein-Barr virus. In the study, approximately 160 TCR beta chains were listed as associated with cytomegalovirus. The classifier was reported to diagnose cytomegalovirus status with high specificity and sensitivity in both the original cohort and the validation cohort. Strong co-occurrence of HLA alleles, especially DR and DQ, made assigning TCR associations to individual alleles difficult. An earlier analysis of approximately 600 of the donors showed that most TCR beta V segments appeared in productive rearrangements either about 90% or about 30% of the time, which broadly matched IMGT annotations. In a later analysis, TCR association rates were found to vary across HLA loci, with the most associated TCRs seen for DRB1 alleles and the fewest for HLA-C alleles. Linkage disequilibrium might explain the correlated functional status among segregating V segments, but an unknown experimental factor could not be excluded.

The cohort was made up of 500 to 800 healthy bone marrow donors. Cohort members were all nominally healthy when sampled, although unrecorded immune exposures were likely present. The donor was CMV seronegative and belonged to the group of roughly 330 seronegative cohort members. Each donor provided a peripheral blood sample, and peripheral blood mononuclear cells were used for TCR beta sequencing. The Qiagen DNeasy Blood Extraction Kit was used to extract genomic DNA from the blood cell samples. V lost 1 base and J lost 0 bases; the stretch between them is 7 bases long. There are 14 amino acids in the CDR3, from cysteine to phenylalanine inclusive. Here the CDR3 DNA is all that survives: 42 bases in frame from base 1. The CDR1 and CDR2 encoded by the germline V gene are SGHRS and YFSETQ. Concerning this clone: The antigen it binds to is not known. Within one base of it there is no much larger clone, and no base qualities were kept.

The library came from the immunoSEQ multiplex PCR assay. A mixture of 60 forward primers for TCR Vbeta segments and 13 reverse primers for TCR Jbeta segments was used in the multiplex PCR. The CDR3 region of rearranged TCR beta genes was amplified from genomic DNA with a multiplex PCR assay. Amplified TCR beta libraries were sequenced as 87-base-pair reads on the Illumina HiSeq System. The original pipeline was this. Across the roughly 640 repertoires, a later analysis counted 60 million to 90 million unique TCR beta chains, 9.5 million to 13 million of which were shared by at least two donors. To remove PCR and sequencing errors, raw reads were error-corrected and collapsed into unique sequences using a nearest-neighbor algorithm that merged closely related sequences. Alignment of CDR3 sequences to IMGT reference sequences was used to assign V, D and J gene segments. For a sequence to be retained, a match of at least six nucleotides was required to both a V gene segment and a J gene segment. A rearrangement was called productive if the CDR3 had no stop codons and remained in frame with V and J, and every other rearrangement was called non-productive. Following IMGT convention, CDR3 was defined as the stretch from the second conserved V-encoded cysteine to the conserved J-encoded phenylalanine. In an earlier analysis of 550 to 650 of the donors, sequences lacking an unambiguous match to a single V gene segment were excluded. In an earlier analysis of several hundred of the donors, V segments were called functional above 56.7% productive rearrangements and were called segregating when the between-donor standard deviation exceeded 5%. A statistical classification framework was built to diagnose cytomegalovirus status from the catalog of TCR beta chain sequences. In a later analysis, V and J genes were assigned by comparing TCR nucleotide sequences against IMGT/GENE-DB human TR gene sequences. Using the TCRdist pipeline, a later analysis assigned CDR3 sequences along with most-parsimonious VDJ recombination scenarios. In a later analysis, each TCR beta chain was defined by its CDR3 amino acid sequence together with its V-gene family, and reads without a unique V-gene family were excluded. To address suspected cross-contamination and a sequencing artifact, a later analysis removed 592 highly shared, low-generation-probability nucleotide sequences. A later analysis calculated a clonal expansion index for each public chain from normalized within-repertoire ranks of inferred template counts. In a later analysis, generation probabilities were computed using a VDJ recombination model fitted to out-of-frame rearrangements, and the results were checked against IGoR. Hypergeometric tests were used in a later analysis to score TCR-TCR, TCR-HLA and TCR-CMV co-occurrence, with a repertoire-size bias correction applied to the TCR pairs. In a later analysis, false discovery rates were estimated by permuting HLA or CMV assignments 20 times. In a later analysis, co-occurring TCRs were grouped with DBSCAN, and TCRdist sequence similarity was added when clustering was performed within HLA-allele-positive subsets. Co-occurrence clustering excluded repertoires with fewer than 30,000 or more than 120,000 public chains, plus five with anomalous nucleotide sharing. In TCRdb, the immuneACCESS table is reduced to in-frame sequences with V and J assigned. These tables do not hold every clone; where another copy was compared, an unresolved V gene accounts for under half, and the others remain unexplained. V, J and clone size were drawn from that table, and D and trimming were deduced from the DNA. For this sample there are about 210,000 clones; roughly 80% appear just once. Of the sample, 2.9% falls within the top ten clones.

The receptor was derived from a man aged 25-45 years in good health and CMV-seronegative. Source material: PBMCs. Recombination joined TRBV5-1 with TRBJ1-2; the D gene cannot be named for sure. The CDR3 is CASSLRQANYGYTF. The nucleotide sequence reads TGCGCCAGCAGCTTGAGACAAGCTAACTATGGCTACACCTTC.